The 3 T cell receptor beta chains given below trace back to one sample, sequenced in a study of blood T cell repertoires in COVID-19. Repertoires were generated with immunoSEQ multiplex PCR, while TCRdb's copy carries only in-frame clones and drops some. The sample yields around 100,000 clones, about 85% seen once. The sample was peripheral blood. Receptors originate from a human donor in a cohort sampled during active COVID-19.

The V and J genes are TRBV6-5 and TRBJ2-3, with D possibly TRBD1 on 6 matching bases. Germline loops: CDR1 MNHEY, CDR2 SVGAGI. V was pared by 4 bases and J by 1 base, with 15 bases between. This CDR3 contains 16 residues. The chain's CDR3 is CASSFGAGAGTDTQYF. CDR3 coding DNA: TGTGCCAGCAGTTTCGGGGCAGGGGCGGGCACAGATACGCAGTATTTT.

The chain joins TRBV5-5 to TRBJ1-1; D uncertain. This CDR3 has 13 amino acids. Germline assignment: CDR1 SGHKS and CDR2 YYEKEE (reference sequence). Trimming took 0 bases from V and 4 from J, leaving 7 bases between them. The CDR3, as DNA: TGTGCCAGCAGCTTGGTAAGGAGCACTGAAGCTTTCTTT. It codes for CASSLVRSTEAFF.

As concerns this clone: The sample has other DNA sequences that encode this CDR3 too. The rearrangement uses TRBV7-9 and TRBJ2-7; 10 positions match TRBD1. V shed 5 bases and J 4 bases; nucleotides not matched to a gene: 8. The CDR3 has 15 residues. From germline, CDR1 is SEHNR and CDR2 FQNEAQ (reference sequence). As DNA, the CDR3 is TGTGCCAGCAGCACTCGGACAGGGGGAAGGTACGAGCAGTACTTC. This translates into CASSTRTGGRYEQYF.